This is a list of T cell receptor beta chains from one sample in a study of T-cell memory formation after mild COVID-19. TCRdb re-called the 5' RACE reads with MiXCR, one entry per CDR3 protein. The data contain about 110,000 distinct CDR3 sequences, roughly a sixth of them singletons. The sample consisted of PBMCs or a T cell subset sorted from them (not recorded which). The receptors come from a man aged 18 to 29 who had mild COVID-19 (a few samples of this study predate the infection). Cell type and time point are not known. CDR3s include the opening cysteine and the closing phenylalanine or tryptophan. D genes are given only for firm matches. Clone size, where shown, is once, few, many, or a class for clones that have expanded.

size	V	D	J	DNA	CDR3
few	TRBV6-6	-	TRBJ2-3	TGTGCCAGCAGTTACGGAGATACGCAGTATTTT	CASSYGDTQYF
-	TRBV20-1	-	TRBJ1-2	TGCAGTGCTGTAAGGGGGTATAACTATGGCTACACCTTC	CSAVRGYNYGYTF
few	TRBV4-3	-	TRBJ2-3	TGCGCCAGCAGCCAAGAGTGGTCGGGAGCTAGCACAGATACGCAGTATTTT	CASSQEWSGASTDTQYF
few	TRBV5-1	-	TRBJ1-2	TGCGCCAGCAGCTCGGCGGGGAACTATGGCTACACCTTC	CASSSAGNYGYTF
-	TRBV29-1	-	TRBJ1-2	TGCAGCGCACGACTGGGTAACTATGGCTACACCTTC	CSARLGNYGYTF
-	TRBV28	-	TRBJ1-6	TGTGCCAGCAGTTTACCCACGACACCCCTCCACTTT	CASSLPTTPLHF
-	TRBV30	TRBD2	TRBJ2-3	TGTGCCTGGAGTGTAAGCGGGGGTAGCACAGATACGCAGTATTTT	CAWSVSGGSTDTQYF
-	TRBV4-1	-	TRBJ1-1	TGCGCCAGCAGCCAAGATAGGGGACGGGCCAGGGGCACTGAAGCTTTCTTT	CASSQDRGRARGTEAFF
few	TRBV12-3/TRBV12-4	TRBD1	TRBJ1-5	TGTGCCAGCAGTTTCCAGGGGGGCGGTCAGCCCCAGCATTTT	CASSFQGGGQPQHF
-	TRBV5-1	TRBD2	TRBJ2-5	TGCGCCAGCAGTCCTAGCGGGGGGGTCCAAGAGACCCAGTACTTC	CASSPSGGVQETQYF
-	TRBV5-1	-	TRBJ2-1	TGCGCCAGCAGCTTGGTCCCAGGAAATGAGCAGTTCTTC	CASSLVPGNEQFF
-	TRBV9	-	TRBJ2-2	TGTGCCAGCAGAACCGGGGGAAACACCGGGGAGCTGTTTTTT	CASRTGGNTGELFF
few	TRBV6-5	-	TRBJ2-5	TGTGCCAGCAGTTACTGGGGCGTTGGGGAGACCCAGTACTTC	CASSYWGVGETQYF
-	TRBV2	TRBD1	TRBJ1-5	TGTGCCAGCACGCGGGACAGTCTGTATAGCAATCAGCCCCAGCATTTT	CASTRDSLYSNQPQHF
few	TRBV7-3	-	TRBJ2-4	TGTGCCAGCAGTCCCTCAGCCAAAAACATTCAGTACTTC	CASSPSAKNIQYF
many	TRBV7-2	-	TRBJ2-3	TGTGCCAGCGCCACCATTCAGCGAGATACGCAGTATTTT	CASATIQRDTQYF
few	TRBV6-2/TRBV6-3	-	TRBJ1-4	TGTGCCAGCAGTTCAGGTGCGGTAAATGAAAAACTGTTTTTT	CASSSGAVNEKLFF
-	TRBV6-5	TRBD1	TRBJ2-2	TGTGCCAGCAGACCCGGGACAGAGAACACCGGGGAGCTGTTTTTT	CASRPGTENTGELFF
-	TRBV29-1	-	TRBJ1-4	TGCAGCGTTGGAGAGAAACCCTTTGAAAAACTGTTTTTT	CSVGEKPFEKLFF
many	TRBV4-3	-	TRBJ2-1	TGCGCCAGCAGCCAAAGGACGACCCTTCATGAGCAGTTCTTC	CASSQRTTLHEQFF
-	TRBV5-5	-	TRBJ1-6	TGTGCCAGCAGCTTAGAGGGGTCGGGGAATTCACCCCTCCACTTT	CASSLEGSGNSPLHF
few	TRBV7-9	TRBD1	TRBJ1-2	TGTGCCAGCAGCCCTCCCCCAGGGGGCGCTTACTATGGCTACACCTTC	CASSPPPGGAYYGYTF
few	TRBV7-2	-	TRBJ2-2	TGTGCCAGCAGGTTCGGGACACTGAACACCGGGGAGCTGTTTTTT	CASRFGTLNTGELFF
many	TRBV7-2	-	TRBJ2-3	TGTGCCAGCAGTTTAGGCAGCACAGATACGCAGTATTTT	CASSLGSTDTQYF
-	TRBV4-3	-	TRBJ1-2	TGCGCCAGCAGCCCGGTCCTCAACTATGGCTACACCTTC	CASSPVLNYGYTF
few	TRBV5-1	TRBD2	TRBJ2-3	TGCGCCAGCAGCCTTGGAACTAGCGGGGGGGCAGATACGCAGTATTTT	CASSLGTSGGADTQYF
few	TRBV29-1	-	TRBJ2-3	TGCAGCGTTAACGTGGGGAGCACAGATACGCAGTATTTT	CSVNVGSTDTQYF
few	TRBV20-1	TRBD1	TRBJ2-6	TGCAGTCCACAGGGGACCGGGGCCAACGTCCTGACTTTC	CSPQGTGANVLTF
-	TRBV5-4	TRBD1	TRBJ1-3	TGTGCCAGCACCCCGCCCCCGGGACAGGGCGGCAACACCATATATTTT	CASTPPPGQGGNTIYF
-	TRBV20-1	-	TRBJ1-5	TGCAGTGCTTCCCTCGGCAGCAATCAGCCCCAGCATTTT	CSASLGSNQPQHF
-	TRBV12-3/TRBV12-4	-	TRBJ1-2	TGTGCCAGCAGTTTTGGGTACGGCTACACCTTC	CASSFGYGYTF
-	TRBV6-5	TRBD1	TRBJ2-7	TGTGCCAGCAGTCTTACCGGGACAGGGGGCTACGAGCAGTACTTC	CASSLTGTGGYEQYF
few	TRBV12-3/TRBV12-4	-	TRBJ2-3	TGTGCCAGCAGCCCCGGGGGTAGCGTTGGGGTTACGCAGTATTTT	CASSPGGSVGVTQYF
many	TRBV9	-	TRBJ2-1	TGTGCCAGCAGCGTAGCCCCAGGGGTGGATGAGCAGTTCTTC	CASSVAPGVDEQFF
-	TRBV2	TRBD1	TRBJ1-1	TGTGCCAGCAGTCTAAAGGGGGCGAACACTGAAGCTTTCTTT	CASSLKGANTEAFF
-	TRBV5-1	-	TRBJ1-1	TGCGCCAGCTCAGACTCAAAAATAGGGTTTAAAGCTTTCTTT	CASSDSKIGFKAFF
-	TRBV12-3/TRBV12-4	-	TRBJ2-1	TGTGCCAGCAGCCCTGGGGCGGGACGTGAGCAGTTCTTC	CASSPGAGREQFF
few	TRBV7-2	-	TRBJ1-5	TGTGCCAGCAGCTACAATGAGGGGCAGCCCCAGCATTTT	CASSYNEGQPQHF
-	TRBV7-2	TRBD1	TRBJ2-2	TGTGCCAGCAGAAGGGACCGGGACAGGGGGACCGGGGAGCTGTTTTTT	CASRRDRDRGTGELFF
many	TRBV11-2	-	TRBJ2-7	TGTGCCAGCAGCTTAGGGGGATATACAGGGATTCCCTACGAGCAGTACTTC	CASSLGGYTGIPYEQYF
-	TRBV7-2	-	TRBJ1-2	TGTGCCAGCACCCGAGTTGGGGGCTACACCTTC	CASTRVGGYTF
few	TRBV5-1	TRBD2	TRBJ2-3	TGCGCCAGCAGCCCAGGACTAGCGAGCACAGATACGCAGTATTTT	CASSPGLASTDTQYF
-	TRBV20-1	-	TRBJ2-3	TGCAGTGCCGCCCCTAGCACAGATACGCAGTATTTT	CSAAPSTDTQYF
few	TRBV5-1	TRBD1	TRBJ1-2	TGCGCCAGCAGCCGGGACAGCCTCGACTATGGCTACACCTTC	CASSRDSLDYGYTF
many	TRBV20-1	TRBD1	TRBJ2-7	TGCAGTGCTAGACATACAGGGGGCTACGAGCAGTACTTC	CSARHTGGYEQYF
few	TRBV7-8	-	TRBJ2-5	TGTGCGGGGGCGCGGGGGCGACAAGAGACCCAGTACTTC	CAGARGRQETQYF
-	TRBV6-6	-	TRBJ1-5	TGTGCCAGCAGCCAGACCTGGGAGCCCCAGCATTTT	CASSQTWEPQHF
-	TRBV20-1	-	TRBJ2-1	TGCAGTGCAGAGCGCCAAGGGACCTACAATGAGCAGTTCTTC	CSAERQGTYNEQFF
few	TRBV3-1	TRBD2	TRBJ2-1	TGTGCCAGCAGACTAGCGGGGGGCAATGAGCAGTTCTTC	CASRLAGGNEQFF
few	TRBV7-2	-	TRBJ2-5	TGTGCCAGCAGCTCCGGTCGCAGTGGTGAGACCCAGTACTTC	CASSSGRSGETQYF
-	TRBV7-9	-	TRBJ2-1	TGTGCCAGCAGCTTAGGTTGGGGGAAGGGGAATGAGCAGTTCTTC	CASSLGWGKGNEQFF
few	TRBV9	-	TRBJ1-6	TGTGCCAGCAGCGTAGACGGCGATTCACCCCTCCACTTT	CASSVDGDSPLHF
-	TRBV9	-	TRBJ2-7	TGTGCCAGCAGAGACACCCGGGACACTGACTACGAGCAGTACTTC	CASRDTRDTDYEQYF
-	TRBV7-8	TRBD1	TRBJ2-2	TGTGCCAGCAGCATACTCAGGGGGTCCGGGGAGCTGTTTTTT	CASSILRGSGELFF
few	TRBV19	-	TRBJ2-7	TGTGCCAGTAGTTCGTCCGGGGAAGTGTCCTACGAGCAGTACTTC	CASSSSGEVSYEQYF
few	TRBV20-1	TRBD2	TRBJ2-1	TGCAGTGCTGGATTGGCGGGACTAGGGTTCGATGAGCAGTTCTTC	CSAGLAGLGFDEQFF
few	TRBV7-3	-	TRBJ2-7	TGTGCCAGCTCAGGACAGGCCCGGGGGGAGCAGTACTTC	CASSGQARGEQYF